These T cell receptor beta chains were read from a single sample in a study of cytomegalovirus exposure and HLA in healthy donors. Sequencing was performed with immunoSEQ multiplex PCR; in TCRdb, only in-frame clones are kept and a portion is missing. The profile covers 95,000 or so clones, with about four fifths appearing a single time and around 4.2% taken by the ten largest. Input material: PBMCs. The origin of the receptors is a woman aged 70-85 years in good health and CMV-seropositive. The CDR3 runs from the conserved cysteine through the conserved F or W. D genes are given only for firm matches. Only part of the rows carry a size: once, few, many, or a class if the clone is expanded.

j_gene: TRBJ2-1; abundance: -; d_gene: TRBD2; v_gene: TRBV11-3; CDR3aa: CASSISSSGTYYNEQFF; CDR3nt: TGTGCCAGCAGCATCTCGTCTAGCGGGACCTACTACAATGAGCAGTTCTTC
j_gene: TRBJ2-7; abundance: -; d_gene: -; v_gene: TRBV6-1; CDR3aa: CASSDLPYEQYF; CDR3nt: TGTGCCAGCAGTGATCTCCCTTACGAGCAGTACTTC
j_gene: TRBJ2-1; abundance: once; d_gene: -; v_gene: TRBV5-1; CDR3aa: CASSLAGDNEQFF; CDR3nt: TGCGCCAGCAGCTTGGCCGGGGATAATGAGCAGTTCTTC
j_gene: TRBJ2-7; abundance: medium-sized; d_gene: -; v_gene: TRBV10-1; CDR3aa: CASSRGSSEQYF; CDR3nt: TGCGCCAGCAGCAGGGGTTCTAGCGAGCAGTACTTC
j_gene: TRBJ2-7; abundance: -; d_gene: TRBD2; v_gene: TRBV7-8; CDR3aa: CASSLGTSSYEQYF; CDR3nt: TGTGCCAGCAGCTTAGGGACTAGCTCCTACGAGCAGTACTTC
j_gene: TRBJ2-5; abundance: -; d_gene: -; v_gene: TRBV11-3; CDR3aa: CASSGVRVASGETQYF; CDR3nt: TGTGCCAGCAGCGGGGTTAGGGTGGCCTCGGGGGAGACCCAGTACTTC
j_gene: TRBJ1-2; abundance: -; d_gene: -; v_gene: TRBV29-1; CDR3aa: CSVEDTPGTPRYGYTF; CDR3nt: TGCAGCGTTGAAGATACCCCTGGGACACCCAGATATGGCTACACCTTC
j_gene: TRBJ2-3; abundance: -; d_gene: -; v_gene: TRBV5-1; CDR3aa: CASSVAGDLDTQYF; CDR3nt: TGCGCCAGCAGCGTCGCAGGGGATTTGGATACGCAGTATTTT
j_gene: TRBJ2-5; abundance: -; d_gene: TRBD1; v_gene: TRBV7-3; CDR3aa: CASSSTGTGRGETQYF; CDR3nt: TGTGCCAGCAGCTCGACCGGGACAGGGAGGGGAGAGACCCAGTACTTC
j_gene: TRBJ1-6; abundance: -; d_gene: -; v_gene: TRBV19; CDR3aa: CASSHRVDSPLHF; CDR3nt: TGTGCCAGTAGTCACAGGGTGGATTCACCCCTCCACTTT
j_gene: TRBJ1-4; abundance: -; d_gene: TRBD1; v_gene: TRBV5-4; CDR3aa: CASSSLLQTGTGGKKLFF; CDR3nt: TGTGCCAGCAGCTCCCTCCTTCAGACCGGGACAGGGGGGAAAAAACTGTTTTTT
j_gene: TRBJ2-7; abundance: -; d_gene: TRBD1; v_gene: TRBV7-8; CDR3aa: CASSSTAYVGQGVEQYF; CDR3nt: TGTGCCAGCAGCTCGACGGCTTACGTTGGACAGGGAGTCGAGCAGTACTTC
j_gene: TRBJ2-1; abundance: -; d_gene: TRBD2; v_gene: TRBV19; CDR3aa: CASSIRSGSHNEQFF; CDR3nt: TGTGCCAGTAGTATCCGTAGCGGGAGCCACAATGAGCAGTTCTTC
j_gene: TRBJ2-7; abundance: -; d_gene: -; v_gene: TRBV28; CDR3aa: CASSLGGATGYEQYF; CDR3nt: TGTGCCAGCAGTTTGGGCGGGGCAACAGGCTACGAGCAGTACTTC
j_gene: TRBJ2-7; abundance: -; d_gene: TRBD1; v_gene: TRBV27; CDR3aa: CASRDRETYEQYF; CDR3nt: TGTGCCAGCCGGGACAGGGAGACATACGAGCAGTACTTC